This T cell receptor (beta chain) was found in a study of high-grade serous ovarian cancer treatment subgroups. Overall study context: Samples averaged around 14,000 reads and around 7,600 unique TCR beta rearrangements.

With respect to this clone: As yet, its antigen is unknown.

Some clones are missing from TCRdb's copy, which holds only in-frame ones; the method was immunoSEQ multiplex PCR. The repertoire holds over 6,000 clones, almost 80% seen once, with 4.5% to 5.5% in the top ten. Points from the study as a whole: Higher neoantigen levels went with greater TCR clonal relatedness. Different patients shared almost no repertoire; same-patient tumors shared about 0.1 to 0.79. The analyses considered CDR3 and ignored CDR1 and CDR2.

The tumor samples were collected prior to definitive surgery or chemotherapy. The specimen was tumor tissue. This clonotype originated in a human donor with high-grade serous ovarian cancer.

CDR3 in amino acids: CASSQGGQGYEQYF. The DNA of the CDR3 is TGTGCCAGCAGTCAGGGGGGACAGGGGTACGAGCAGTACTTC. This sequence joins TRBV6-5 and TRBJ2-5; the match to TRBD1 covers 10 bases. The end of the DNA is better explained by TRBJ2-7, so the J call may be wrong. Germline CDR1 MNHEY, CDR2 SVGAGI. The CDR3 sequence is 14 residues long.